Shown below are 16 T cell receptor beta chains from a single sample sequenced in a study of a mutant IDH1 vaccine in newly diagnosed glioma. The protocol was immunoSEQ multiplex PCR, while the TCRdb copy is restricted to in-frame clones and leaves out a portion. The data contain about 92,000 clones, 80% of them singletons. The time point is: baseline, week 1 (first vaccination visit). The treatment denotes: pre-vaccination baseline after standard-of-care therapy. Sequenced here: PBMCs, sampled from a glioma patient treated with radiotherapy, temozolomide or both. The receptors shown here come from a man aged 35-49 years with glioma.

The table lists this clone with a few counts. The chain uses TRBV4-3 and TRBJ1-1; 7 bases align to TRBD1. CDR1 is LGHNA and CDR2 is YSLEER in the germline V gene. The CDR3 consists of 15 residues. V dropped 4 bases and J dropped 0; count of bases not matched to a gene: 5. The CDR3 sequence is CASSLGGGMNTEAFF. CDR3 DNA sequence: TGCGCCAGCAGCCTAGGGGGCGGAATGAACACTGAAGCTTTCTTT.

This chain links TRBV10-2 with TRBJ2-1, with D possibly TRBD2 on 6 matching bases. Germline loops: CDR1 WSHSY, CDR2 SAAADI. V shed 8 bases and J shed 8 bases, with 22 bases lying between them. The CDR3 covers 15 residues. CDR3 sequence reads: CASSGGRDYRDEQFF. The CDR3 DNA reads TGCGCCAGCTCCGGAGGGCGGGATTATCGCGATGAGCAGTTCTTC.

The chain carries TRBV7-2 and TRBJ2-1, with 12 bases aligning to TRBD2. V lost 2 bases and J lost 1; bases outside the gene matches: 0. The CDR3 has 16 amino acids. Germline V gene data show CDR1 as SGHTA and CDR2 as FQGNSA. In DNA form, the CDR3 reads TGTGCCAGCAGCTTACTAGCGGGAGGGTCCTACAATGAGCAGTTCTTC. It codes for CASSLLAGGSYNEQFF.

The CDR3: CASSPQGVGANTEAFF. Here the CDR3 DNA reads TGTGCCAGCAGTCCACAGGGGGTTGGGGCGAACACTGAAGCTTTCTTT. The chain employs TRBV27 and TRBJ1-1; 8 nucleotides match TRBD1. The CDR3 sequence is 16 residues long. The germline gives CDR1 MNHEY, CDR2 SMNVEV (reference sequence). V shed 5 bases, J shed 1 base, and the junction held 9 bases outside the gene matches.

Comments on this clone: One junction end disagrees with the germline gene, perhaps due to a read error. The chain uses TRBV5-3 and TRBJ1-5; 7 nucleotides match TRBD1. TRBV5-3 falls under the ORF class, with uncertain function. The CDR3 has 14 residues. CDR3 bases: TGTGCCAGCAGCTTGTCAAGGGGGCAACAGCCCCAGCATTTT. Translation gives CASSLSRGQQPQHF.

In its sample, this clone was seen a few times. The chain has TRBV5-1 and TRBJ2-1; tentative D call: TRBD1 (6 bases). CDR1 is SGHRS, CDR2 YFSETQ, per germline. V was trimmed by 4 bases and J by 3 bases, leaving 14 bases between them. This CDR3 has 15 amino acids. The CDR3 DNA reads as TGCGCCAGCAGCATTACAGGGATCGGCTACAATGAGCAGTTCTTC. Protein product: CASSITGIGYNEQFF. Filled out from reference TRBV5-1 and TRBJ2-1, the complete variable domain reads KAGVTQTPRYLIKTRGQQVTLSCSPISGHRSVSWYQQTPGQGLQFLFEYFSETQRNKGNFPGRFSGRQFSNSRSEMNVSTLELGDSALYLCASSITGIGYNEQFFGPGTRLTVL.

This chain joins TRBV6-5 and TRBJ1-6; no clear D. The CDR3 extends over 11 amino acids. Germline V lookup: CDR1 MNHEY, CDR2 SVGAGI. V was shortened by 4 bases and J by 6 bases, with 1 base between the two germline ends. The chain's CDR3 is CASSFNSPLHF. Written as DNA, the CDR3 is TGTGCCAGCAGTTTTAATTCACCCCTCCACTTT.

V gene TRBV6-1 combines with J gene TRBJ1-1; no firm D call. V lost 1 base to trimming and J lost 1 base, with 4 bases between them. The germline gives CDR1 MNHNS, CDR2 SASEGT. CDR3 length equals 13 residues. Here the CDR3 DNA reads TGTGCCAGCAGTGAAGGGACGAACACTGAAGCTTTCTTT. This codes for CASSEGTNTEAFF.

V usage is TRBV7-2 and J usage is TRBJ2-3; 10 bases match TRBD2. The CDR3 extends over 15 amino acids. From germline, CDR1 is SGHTA and CDR2 FQGNSA. The V gene end was trimmed by 1 base and the J gene end by 4 bases; junction bases not matched to a gene: 2. The CDR3 DNA is TGTGCCAGCAGCTTAGTAGCGGGAGGCCCAGATACGCAGTATTTT. Encoded protein: CASSLVAGGPDTQYF.

This clone has a count of ten or more. The CDR3, as DNA: TGTGCCTGGACCAGATCCCCGAGCTCCTACGAGCAGTACTTC. Translation gives CAWTRSPSSYEQYF. The J gene is TRBJ2-7, the V gene TRBV30; D is unresolved. Germline assignment: CDR1 GTSNPN and CDR2 SVGIG (reference sequence). V was pared by 4 bases and J by 0 bases, with 13 bases between. The CDR3 is 14 residues long. Combining the CDR3 with reference TRBV30 and TRBJ2-7 gives the whole variable domain SQTIHQWPATLVQPVGSPLSLECTVEGTSNPNLYWYRQAAGRGLQLLFYSVGIGQISSEVPQNLSASRPQDRQFILSSKKLLLSDSGFYLCAWTRSPSSYEQYFGPGTRLTVT.

V and J are TRBV18 and TRBJ2-1; 12 bases agree with TRBD2. The germline gives CDR1 KGHSH, CDR2 LQKENI. The V and J ends lost 0 bases and 6 bases, in that order; junction bases with no gene match: 0. The CDR3 has 15 residues. CDR3 region: CASSPPGLAGNEQFF. DNA for the CDR3: TGTGCCAGCTCACCACCGGGACTAGCGGGCAATGAGCAGTTCTTC. Full variable domain (remainder filled in from reference TRBV18 and TRBJ2-1): NAGVMQNPRHLVRRRGQEARLRCSPMKGHSHVYWYRQLPEEGLKFMVYLQKENIIDESGMPKERFSAEFPKEGPSILRIQQVVRGDSAAYFCASSPPGLAGNEQFFGPGTRLTVL.

The V gene is TRBV6-1, the J gene TRBJ2-7; D not resolved. This CDR3 has 13 amino acids. The V and J ends lost 5 bases and 3 bases respectively, with 11 bases between them. Germline loops: CDR1 MNHNS, CDR2 SASEGT. The CDR3 spells CASSPRPFYEQYF. In DNA, the CDR3 is TGTGCCAGCAGTCCTCGGCCTTTCTACGAGCAGTACTTC.

In this sample, this clone turned up a few times. The V call is TRBV7-9, the J call TRBJ1-6; no definite D call. Between the trimmed V and J ends, which lost 5 bases and 10 bases, there was a span of 12 bases. The CDR3 loop spans 13 amino acids. CDR1 and CDR2 from the germline V gene are SEHNR and FQNEAQ (reference sequence). CDR3 residues: CASSPAGGSPLHF. CDR3 nucleotide sequence: TGTGCCAGCAGCCCCGCGGGTGGCTCACCCCTCCACTTT.

The rearrangement links TRBV7-9 to TRBJ2-7; 7 bases agree with TRBD1. The CDR3 has 15 residues. Germline CDR1 and CDR2: SEHNR and FQNEAQ (reference sequence). Trimming cost V 4 bases and J 2 bases; bases outside gene matches: 8. CDR3 sequence: CASSSLDRSTYEQYF. DNA of the CDR3: TGTGCCAGCAGCTCCTTGGACAGGTCCACCTACGAGCAGTACTTC.

The gene calls are TRBV5-4 and TRBJ2-3; perhaps TRBD2 as D (6 bases). Trimming stripped 2 bases from V and 3 bases from J, with 13 bases between. From germline, CDR1 is SGHNT and CDR2 YYREEE (reference sequence). The CDR3 runs to 15 residues. This chain's CDR3 is CASSFRGRWTDTQYF. DNA of the CDR3: TGTGCCAGCAGCTTTCGGGGGAGGTGGACAGATACGCAGTATTTT. Full variable domain (rest looked up from reference TRBV5-4 and TRBJ2-3): ETGVTQSPTHLIKTRGQQVTLRCSSQSGHNTVSWYQQALGQGPQFIFQYYREEENGRGNFPPRFSGLQFPNYSSELNVNALELDDSALYLCASSFRGRWTDTQYFGPGTRLTVL.

The genes are TRBV29-1 and TRBJ1-2, with D unclear. In germline, CDR1 is SQVTM, CDR2 ANQGSEA. Trimming shortened V by 4 bases and J by 2 bases, and 17 bases separated the two germline ends. This CDR3 has 15 residues. CDR3 coding DNA: TGCAGCGTTGGGTCGCCTCTCCCATCGAACTATGGCTACACCTTC. The encoded protein is CSVGSPLPSNYGYTF.